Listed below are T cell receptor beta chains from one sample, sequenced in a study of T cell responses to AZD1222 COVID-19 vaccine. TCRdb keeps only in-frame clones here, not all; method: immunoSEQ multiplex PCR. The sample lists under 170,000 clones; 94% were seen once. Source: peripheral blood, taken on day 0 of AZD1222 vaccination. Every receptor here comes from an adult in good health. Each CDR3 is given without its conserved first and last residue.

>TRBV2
ASGGGLGAEAF
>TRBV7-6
ASSLRQLSSGNTIY
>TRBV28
ASGAVSNQPQH
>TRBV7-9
ASSLVRGWTGELF
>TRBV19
ASSIWEGNTIY
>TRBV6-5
ASSYSADFYNSPLH
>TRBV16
ASSQAGLGYT
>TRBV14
ASSQGYNQPQH
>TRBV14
ASSPRGGRGTGELF
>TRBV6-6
ASSGTTEAF
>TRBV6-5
ASTLRFYGYT
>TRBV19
ASRTLGRSNEKLF
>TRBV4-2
ASSQDWGSASYNEQF
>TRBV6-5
ASSYTPSTDTQY
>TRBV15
ATSRVRGSEQETQY
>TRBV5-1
ASSLSGVRGETQY
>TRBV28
ASTPGGLFYNEQF
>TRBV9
ASSGGTSGQTQY
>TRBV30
AWGGRRGSNTEAF